Listed below are T cell receptor beta chains from one sample, sequenced in a study of blood T cell repertoires in COVID-19. Sequencing used immunoSEQ multiplex PCR; TCRdb keeps in-frame clones, though not all of them. The sample records around 80,000 clones, 88% being singletons. The sample taken for sequencing was peripheral blood. The receptors here all came from a human donor in a cohort sampled during active COVID-19. Both conserved end residues are part of each CDR3. Each record gives: CDR3 protein, CDR3 DNA, clone size, V gene, D gene, J gene. The D gene is left open where the match is weak. Clone size, where shown, is once, few, many, or a class for clones that have expanded.

CASSRMGLVNGYTF,TGTGCCAGTAGTAGGATGGGACTCGTGAATGGCTACACCTTC,NA,TRBV19,NA,TRBJ1-2
CASSYKADSGQYF,TGTGCCAGCAGTTACAAGGCGGACAGTGGGCAGTACTTC,NA,TRBV6-5,NA,TRBJ2-7
CAISESPGTVSFEQYF,TGTGCCATCAGTGAATCCCCCGGGACTGTTTCTTTCGAGCAGTACTTC,once,TRBV10-3,NA,TRBJ2-7
CASSQDIPSYGYTF,TGTGCCAGCAGCCAAGATATCCCCAGCTATGGCTACACCTTC,NA,TRBV3-1/TRBV3-2,NA,TRBJ1-2
CASSFSPKWDRSEKLFF,TGTGCCAGCAGCTTCAGCCCTAAGTGGGACAGAAGTGAAAAACTGTTTTTT,NA,TRBV7-9,TRBD1,TRBJ1-4
CASSQDRGLAGGPTGELFF,TGTGCCAGCAGCCAAGATCGGGGACTAGCGGGAGGGCCCACCGGGGAGCTGTTTTTT,NA,TRBV3-1/TRBV3-2,TRBD2,TRBJ2-2
CASSQAARTGANTGELFF,TGTGCCAGCAGCCAAGCAGCCCGGACAGGGGCCAACACCGGGGAGCTGTTTTTT,NA,TRBV4-2,TRBD1,TRBJ2-2
CASSFVAGLSYEQYF,TGTGCCAGCAGCTTCGTAGCGGGGCTCTCATACGAGCAGTACTTC,NA,TRBV5-6,TRBD2,TRBJ2-7
CSVDGTGAGNTIYF,TGCAGCGTTGACGGGACAGGGGCTGGAAACACCATATATTTT,NA,TRBV29-1,TRBD1,TRBJ1-3
CASSVPGTGANYGYTF,TGTGCCAGCAGCGTCCCGGGGACAGGGGCAAACTATGGCTACACCTTC,NA,TRBV9,TRBD1,TRBJ1-2
CASSQAPGQGGWEKLFF,TGCGCCAGCAGCCAAGCACCGGGACAGGGTGGTTGGGAAAAACTGTTTTTT,NA,TRBV4-1,TRBD1,TRBJ1-4
CASSMDRTGANEQFF,TGTGCCAGTAGTATGGATAGGACAGGGGCCAATGAGCAGTTCTTC,NA,TRBV19,TRBD1,TRBJ2-1
CASSLTRTGYEQYF,TGTGCCAGCAGTCTAACGCGGACAGGCTACGAGCAGTACTTC,NA,TRBV7-2,TRBD1,TRBJ2-7
CASSSRDSTQETQYF,TGTGCCAGCAGCTCCCGGGACAGTACCCAAGAGACCCAGTACTTC,NA,TRBV5-8,TRBD1,TRBJ2-5
CASSLGFYATGGLSGELFF,TGTGCCAGCAGCTTAGGGTTTTATGCGACAGGGGGCTTGTCCGGGGAGCTGTTTTTT,NA,TRBV11-2,TRBD1,TRBJ2-2
CASSLDGPGTGNTIYF,TGTGCCAGCAGCTTAGATGGTCCGGGAACAGGAAACACCATATATTTT,NA,TRBV11-2,NA,TRBJ1-3
CASSLGTGGYGYTF,TGTGCCAGCAGTTTAGGAACAGGGGGCTATGGCTACACCTTC,NA,TRBV28,TRBD1,TRBJ1-2
CASSLGQANTGELFF,TGTGCCAGCTCCCTCGGACAGGCGAACACCGGGGAGCTGTTTTTT,NA,TRBV18,TRBD1,TRBJ2-2
CASSPISGPYGELFF,TGTGCCAGCAGCCCAATTAGCGGACCCTACGGGGAGCTGTTTTTT,NA,TRBV9,NA,TRBJ2-2
CASSVAPTGSYEQYF,TGTGCCAGCAGCGTAGCCCCGACAGGCTCCTACGAGCAGTACTTC,NA,TRBV9,NA,TRBJ2-7
CASRRLAGAYEQYF,TGTGCCAGCAGGCGACTAGCGGGGGCATACGAGCAGTACTTC,NA,TRBV28,TRBD2,TRBJ2-7
CAISESGESNSPLHF,TGTGCCATCAGTGAGTCCGGGGAATCGAATTCACCCCTCCACTTT,few,TRBV10-3,NA,TRBJ1-6
CASSIPSSYNEQFF,TGTGCCAGCAGTATACCCAGCTCCTACAATGAGCAGTTCTTC,NA,TRBV27,NA,TRBJ2-1
CAIVAHYGYTF,TGTGCCATCGTGGCCCACTATGGCTACACCTTC,NA,TRBV28,NA,TRBJ1-2
CAWSSGVSAGNTIYF,TGTGCCTGGAGTTCGGGAGTTTCGGCCGGAAACACCATATATTTT,NA,TRBV30,NA,TRBJ1-3
CASRMSGQGGGYTF,TGTGCCAGCAGGATGTCGGGACAGGGAGGCGGCTACACCTTC,NA,TRBV28,TRBD1,TRBJ1-2
CASSEGRPGNTIYF,TGTGCCAGCAGTGAAGGCAGGCCGGGGAACACCATATATTTT,NA,TRBV6-1,NA,TRBJ1-3
CASSQDPRLWETQYF,TGCGCCAGCAGCCAAGATCCGAGGTTGTGGGAGACCCAGTACTTC,NA,TRBV4-1,NA,TRBJ2-5
CASSQRGGRSSYEQYF,TGTGCCAGCAGTCAAAGGGGGGGGAGGAGCTCCTACGAGCAGTACTTC,NA,TRBV7-2,NA,TRBJ2-7
CASSPGQGLSYEQYF,TGCGCCAGCAGCCCGGGACAGGGTCTCTCCTACGAGCAGTACTTC,once,TRBV5-1,TRBD1,TRBJ2-7
CASSEESSPLHF,TGTGCCAGCAGTGAAGAGAGTTCACCCCTCCACTTT,NA,TRBV2,NA,TRBJ1-6
CASSSDRGLIDSNQPQHF,TGTGCCAGCAGCTCAGACAGGGGGCTGATAGATAGCAATCAGCCCCAGCATTTT,NA,TRBV7-9,TRBD1,TRBJ1-5
CASTAEARTEAFF,TGTGCCAGCACCGCCGAAGCCCGCACTGAAGCTTTCTTT,NA,TRBV12-3/TRBV12-4,NA,TRBJ1-1
CASRDQGTKNIQYF,TGTGCCAGCAGAGATCAGGGAACCAAAAACATTCAGTACTTC,NA,TRBV2,NA,TRBJ2-4
CAPGMGNGGSPLHF,TGTGCCCCCGGGATGGGAAACGGGGGTTCACCCCTCCACTTT,NA,TRBV6-6,NA,TRBJ1-6
CASSRQGGRVNEQFF,TGTGCCAGCTCACGGCAAGGAGGACGTGTGAATGAGCAGTTCTTC,NA,TRBV18,NA,TRBJ2-1
CASTQSGSTYNEQFF,TGTGCCAGCACTCAAAGCGGGAGTACCTACAATGAGCAGTTCTTC,NA,TRBV6-5,TRBD2,TRBJ2-1
CASSYNNRVFYGYTF,TGTGCCAGCAGTTACAACAACAGGGTTTTCTATGGCTACACCTTC,NA,TRBV6-2/TRBV6-3,NA,TRBJ1-2
CASSISAANTDTQYF,TGTGCCAGTAGTATATCGGCAGCGAACACAGATACGCAGTATTTT,NA,TRBV19,NA,TRBJ2-3
CSALDSGTLF,TGCAGTGCCCTCGACTCCGGTACGCTCTTC,NA,TRBV20-1,NA,TRBJ2-1
CASSIVRANTGELFF,TGTGCCAGTAGTATTGTCAGGGCGAACACCGGGGAGCTGTTTTTT,few,TRBV19,NA,TRBJ2-2
CAISLTGGNEKLFF,TGTGCCATCAGTCTGACCGGCGGTAATGAAAAACTGTTTTTT,NA,TRBV10-3,NA,TRBJ1-4
CASSLTGEGSNEKLFF,TGTGCCAGCAGCTTAACCGGGGAGGGCTCTAATGAAAAACTGTTTTTT,NA,TRBV7-6,NA,TRBJ1-4
CAWTRDRFKELGETQYF,TGTGCCTGGACCCGGGACAGGTTCAAAGAATTGGGAGAGACCCAGTACTTC,NA,TRBV30,TRBD1,TRBJ2-5
CASSLHDLREQYF,TGCGCCAGCAGCTTGCACGACTTAAGGGAGCAGTACTTC,NA,TRBV5-1,NA,TRBJ2-7
CAWSVSGTGGWNSPLHF,TGTGCCTGGAGTGTTTCCGGGACAGGGGGCTGGAATTCACCCCTCCACTTT,NA,TRBV30,TRBD1,TRBJ1-6
CAISDRRGYTF,TGTGCCATCAGTGACCGGAGGGGCTACACCTTC,NA,TRBV10-3,NA,TRBJ1-2
CASTRGSSTDTQYF,TGCGCCAGCACACGCGGGAGCTCGACAGATACGCAGTATTTT,NA,TRBV5-1,TRBD2,TRBJ2-3
CASSQDYPFGEQYF,TGTGCCAGCAGCCAAGACTACCCTTTTGGCGAGCAGTACTTC,NA,TRBV14,NA,TRBJ2-7
CASSPRTGGTGELFF,TGTGCTAGCAGTCCCCGGACAGGGGGCACCGGGGAGCTGTTTTTT,NA,TRBV7-7,TRBD1,TRBJ2-2
CASSLVQDSYHGYTF,TGTGCCAGCAGCTTAGTACAGGACAGCTACCATGGCTACACCTTC,NA,TRBV7-9,NA,TRBJ1-2
CASSPGTGSLNTEAFF,TGTGCCAGCAGCCCGGGGACAGGGAGTTTGAACACTGAAGCTTTCTTT,NA,TRBV9,TRBD1,TRBJ1-1
CASSPPSATKETQYF,TGTGCCAGCAGCCCACCCTCTGCTACCAAAGAGACCCAGTACTTC,once,TRBV14,NA,TRBJ2-5
CASSLGGGGAYNEQFF,TGCGCCAGCAGCTTGGGTGGCGGGGGGGCCTACAATGAGCAGTTCTTC,NA,TRBV5-1,TRBD2,TRBJ2-1
CASNRGAYEQYF,TGTGCCAGCAATCGGGGGGCCTACGAGCAGTACTTC,NA,TRBV2,TRBD2,TRBJ2-7